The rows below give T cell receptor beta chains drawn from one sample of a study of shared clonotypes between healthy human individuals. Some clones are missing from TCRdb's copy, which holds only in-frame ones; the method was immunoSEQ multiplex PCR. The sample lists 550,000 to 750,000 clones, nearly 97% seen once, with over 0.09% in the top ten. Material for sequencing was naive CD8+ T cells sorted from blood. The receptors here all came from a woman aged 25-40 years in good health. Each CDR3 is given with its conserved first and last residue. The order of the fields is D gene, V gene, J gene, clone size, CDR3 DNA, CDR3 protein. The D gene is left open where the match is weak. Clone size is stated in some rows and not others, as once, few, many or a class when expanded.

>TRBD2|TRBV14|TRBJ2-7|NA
TGTGCCAGCAGCCAAGAACCGGGACTACTATACGAGCAGTACTTC
CASSQEPGLLYEQYF
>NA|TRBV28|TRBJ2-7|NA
TGTGCCAGCAGTTTTGAGGGAGGGCAGTACTTC
CASSFEGGQYF
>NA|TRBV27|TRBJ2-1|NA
TGTGCCAGCATCAGCTCCTACAATGAGCAGTTCTTC
CASISSYNEQFF
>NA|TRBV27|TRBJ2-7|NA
TGTGCCAGCAGTGCCCCTCCGTACGAGCAGTACTTC
CASSAPPYEQYF
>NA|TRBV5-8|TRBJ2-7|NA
TGTGCCAGCAGCCCCCGTAGGGCCTACGAGCAGTACTTC
CASSPRRAYEQYF
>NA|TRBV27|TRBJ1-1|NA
TGTGCCAGCGGGTTCGGCCGGAACACTGAAGCTTTCTTT
CASGFGRNTEAFF
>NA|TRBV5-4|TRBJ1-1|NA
TGTGCCAGCAGCTTGGGAGGAGGGTCAGCTTTCTTT
CASSLGGGSAFF
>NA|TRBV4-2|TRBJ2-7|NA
TGTGCCAGCAGCCAAGTGACGGGGGCGGGCGAGCAGTACTTC
CASSQVTGAGEQYF
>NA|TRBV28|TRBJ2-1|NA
TGTGCCAGCAGTCAACCTACAGAAAGCTCCTACAATGAGCAGTTCTTC
CASSQPTESSYNEQFF
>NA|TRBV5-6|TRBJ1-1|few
TGTGCCAGCAGCTTGGGTCGGCTCACTGAAGCTTTCTTT
CASSLGRLTEAFF
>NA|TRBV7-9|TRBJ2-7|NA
TGTGCCAGCAGCTTTGGAGATAGCTACGAGCAGTACTTC
CASSFGDSYEQYF
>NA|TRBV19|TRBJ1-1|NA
TGTGCCAGTAGGATCCCAGGGTTCACTGAAGCTTTCTTT
CASRIPGFTEAFF
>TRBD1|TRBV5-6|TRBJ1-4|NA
TGTGCCAGCAGCTTCCCTAAGGACAGGGACAGGAATGAAAAACTGTTTTTT
CASSFPKDRDRNEKLFF
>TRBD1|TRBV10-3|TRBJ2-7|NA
TGTGCCATCAGGGACAGGGGAGTGGGTACTAAATACTACGAGCAGTACTTC
CAIRDRGVGTKYYEQYF
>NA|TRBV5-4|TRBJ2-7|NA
TGTGCCAGCAGCTTGGGGGGGCTCAGGGAATCGCTATACGAGCAGTACTTC
CASSLGGLRESLYEQYF
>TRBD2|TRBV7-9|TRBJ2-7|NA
TGTGCCACTTCACCCGGGGGGGCTTACGAGCAGTACTTC
CATSPGGAYEQYF
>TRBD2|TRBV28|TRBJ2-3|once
TGTGCCAGCAGTTTTACGTCGACTAGCGGCACAGATACGCAGTATTTT
CASSFTSTSGTDTQYF
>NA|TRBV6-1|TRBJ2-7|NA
TGTGCCAGCAGCGGGGACGGATACGAGCAGTACTTC
CASSGDGYEQYF
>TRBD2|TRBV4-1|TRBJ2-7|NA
TGCGCCAGCAGCTTCGGACTAGCGGGAACTCTAGGCGAGCAGTACTTC
CASSFGLAGTLGEQYF
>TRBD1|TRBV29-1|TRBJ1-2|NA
TGCAGTGTTGAAGCGACAGGGGATGGCTACACCTTC
CSVEATGDGYTF
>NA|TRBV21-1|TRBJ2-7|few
TGTGCCAGCAGCAAAAAACAGAGCTACGAGCAGTACTTC
CASSKKQSYEQYF
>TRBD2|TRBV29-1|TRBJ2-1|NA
TGCAGCGTTGATACCAGCCTCACGGGACTAGCGGGAAACAATGAGCAGTTCTTC
CSVDTSLTGLAGNNEQFF
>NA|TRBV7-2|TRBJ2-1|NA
TGTGCCAGCAGCGTCACTATCGCGGGAAGGGATGAGCAGTTCTTC
CASSVTIAGRDEQFF
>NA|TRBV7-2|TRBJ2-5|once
TGTGCCAGCAGCCCTACGCTTGAGGGAACGGGGACCCAGTACTTC
CASSPTLEGTGTQYF
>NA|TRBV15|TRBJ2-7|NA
TGTGCCACCAGCAGTAACGGATACGAGCAGTACTTC
CATSSNGYEQYF
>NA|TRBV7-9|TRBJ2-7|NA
TGTGCCAGCAGCTTAGAGAACTGGAACTACGAGCAGTACTTC
CASSLENWNYEQYF
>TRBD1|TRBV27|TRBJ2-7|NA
TGTGCCAGCAGTTCAGGGGGCGAGCAGTACTTC
CASSSGGEQYF
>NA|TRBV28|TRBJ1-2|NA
TGTGCCAGCAGTTCCACACAGGTTCCATGGGATGGCTACACCTTC
CASSSTQVPWDGYTF
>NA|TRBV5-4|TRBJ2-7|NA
TGTGCCAGCAGCTCGACTTCGGAGCAGTACTTC
CASSSTSEQYF
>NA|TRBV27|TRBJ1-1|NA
TGTGCCAGCAAGTCACTGAACACTGAAGCTTTCTTT
CASKSLNTEAFF
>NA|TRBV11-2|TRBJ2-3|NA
TGTGCCAGCAGGGAGCTCGGCCTCTTGGCCACAGATACGCAGTATTTT
CASRELGLLATDTQYF
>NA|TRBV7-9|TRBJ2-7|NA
TGTGCCGGGGAGGAGGCGCAGGGGGGATACGAGCAGTACTTC
CAGEEAQGGYEQYF
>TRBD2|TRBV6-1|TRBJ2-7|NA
TGTGCCAGCAGCCCAGATACTAGCGGGAGCTACGAGCAGTACTTC
CASSPDTSGSYEQYF
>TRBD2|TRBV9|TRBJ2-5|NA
TGTGCCAGCAGCGTAGGGGTAGCGGGAGGGCCTCGAGAGACCCAGTACTTC
CASSVGVAGGPRETQYF
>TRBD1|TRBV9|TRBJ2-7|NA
TGTGCCAGCAGCCCACCAACAGGGGGCGGGCCGGACGAGCAGTACTTC
CASSPPTGGGPDEQYF
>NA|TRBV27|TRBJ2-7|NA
TGTGCCAGCGGATACAAGTACTCCTACGAGCAGTACTTC
CASGYKYSYEQYF
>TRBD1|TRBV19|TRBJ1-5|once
TGTGCCAGTAGTAGCGACAGGGAAGGCAATCAGCCCCAGCATTTT
CASSSDREGNQPQHF
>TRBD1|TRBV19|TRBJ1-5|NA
TGTGCCAGTATGGCACAGGGGACCGGTCAGCCCCAGCATTTT
CASMAQGTGQPQHF
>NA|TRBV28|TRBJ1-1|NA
TGTGCCACTTGGGGGGGTCGGGGCCTATCCGAAGCTTTCTTT
CATWGGRGLSEAFF
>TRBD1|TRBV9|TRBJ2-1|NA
TGTGCCAGCAGCGTAATCGGGACAGGGGGGCATGAGCAGTTCTTC
CASSVIGTGGHEQFF
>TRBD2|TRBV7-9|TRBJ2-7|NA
TGTGCCAGCAGCTTAGGGGGGACTAGCGGTTCCTACGAGCAGTACTTC
CASSLGGTSGSYEQYF
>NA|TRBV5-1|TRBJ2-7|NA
TGCGCCAGCAGCTTGGAGTCCTACTTCGCCACCTACGAGCAGTACTTC
CASSLESYFATYEQYF
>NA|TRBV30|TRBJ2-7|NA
TGTGCCTGGGGAAGGGGGGGAGGCGAGCAGTACTTC
CAWGRGGGEQYF
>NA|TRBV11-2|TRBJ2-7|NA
TGTGCCAGCAGCTCCGGCGGGCCTTACTACGAGCAGTACTTC
CASSSGGPYYEQYF
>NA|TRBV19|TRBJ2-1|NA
TGTGCCAGTAGTAGGACCGGGACTGACCCCTGGGATGAGCAGTTCTTC
CASSRTGTDPWDEQFF
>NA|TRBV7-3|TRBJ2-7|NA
TGTGCCAGCAGCTTAACTAGTGGGTACGAGCAGTACTTC
CASSLTSGYEQYF
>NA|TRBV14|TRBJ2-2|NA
TGTGCCAGCAGCCCTATCCCGGGACTGGTCACCGGGGAGCTGTTTTTT
CASSPIPGLVTGELFF
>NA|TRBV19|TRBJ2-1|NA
TGTGCCAGTAGTAGCCAGGTTTACAATGAGCAGTTCTTC
CASSSQVYNEQFF
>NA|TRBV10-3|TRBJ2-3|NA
TGTGCCATCAGTGAGCCCCTCTTAGCGGAAAGCACAGATACGCAGTATTTT
CAISEPLLAESTDTQYF
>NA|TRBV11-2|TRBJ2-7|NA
TGTGCCAGCAGCTTAGCCCTGGGCCGGGCAAGCTCCTACGAGCAGTACTTC
CASSLALGRASSYEQYF
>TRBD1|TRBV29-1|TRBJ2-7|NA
TGCAGCGCCGTCCTGACAGGGACGGAAGAGCAGTACTTC
CSAVLTGTEEQYF
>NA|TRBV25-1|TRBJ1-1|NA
TGTGCCAGCAGTGCCGACAGAATAAACACTGAAGCTTTCTTT
CASSADRINTEAFF
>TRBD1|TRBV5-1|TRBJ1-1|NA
TGCGCCAGCAGCTTGGGACAGGGTAGGAACACTGAAGCTTTCTTT
CASSLGQGRNTEAFF
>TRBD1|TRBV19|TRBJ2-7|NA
TGTGCCAGTAGTACCCCGGGACAGGGCTACTACGAGCAGTACTTC
CASSTPGQGYYEQYF